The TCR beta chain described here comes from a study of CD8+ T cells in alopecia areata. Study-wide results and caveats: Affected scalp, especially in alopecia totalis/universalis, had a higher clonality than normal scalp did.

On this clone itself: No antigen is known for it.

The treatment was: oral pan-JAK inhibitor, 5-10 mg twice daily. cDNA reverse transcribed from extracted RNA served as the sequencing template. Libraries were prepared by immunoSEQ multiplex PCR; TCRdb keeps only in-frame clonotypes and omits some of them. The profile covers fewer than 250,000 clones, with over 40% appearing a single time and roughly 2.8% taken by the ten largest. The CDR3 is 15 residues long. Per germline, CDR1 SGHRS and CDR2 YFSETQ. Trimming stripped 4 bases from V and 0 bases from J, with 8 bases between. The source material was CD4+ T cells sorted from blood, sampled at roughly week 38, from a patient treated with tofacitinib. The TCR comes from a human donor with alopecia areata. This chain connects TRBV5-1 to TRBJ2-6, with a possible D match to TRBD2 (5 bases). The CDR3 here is CASSPTSSGANVLTF. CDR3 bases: TGCGCCAGCAGCCCCACTAGCTCTGGGGCCAACGTCCTGACTTTC. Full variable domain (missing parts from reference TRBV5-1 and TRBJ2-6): KAGVTQTPRYLIKTRGQQVTLSCSPISGHRSVSWYQQTPGQGLQFLFEYFSETQRNKGNFPGRFSGRQFSNSRSEMNVSTLELGDSALYLCASSPTSSGANVLTFGAGSRLTVL.